This T cell receptor beta chain derives from a study of cytomegalovirus exposure and HLA in healthy donors. CDR3 length: 12 residues. From germline, CDR1 is SGHNT and CDR2 YYREEE (reference sequence). This clone has just one count. As yet, its antigen is unknown. Study outcomes and limitations: Common viral pathogens seemed to be connected with several of the most significant clusters, according to a later analysis. Specific recognition of CMV antigens was confirmed in vitro for a few chains (all CMV-associated).

A multiplex PCR was run with 60 Vbeta primers and 13 Jbeta primers. Sequencing used immunoSEQ multiplex PCR; TCRdb keeps in-frame clones, though not all of them. The data hold under 100,000 clones, with roughly 78% observed a single time. The specimen sequenced was PBMCs. The rearrangement links TRBV5-4 to TRBJ2-5; the D gene is possibly TRBD2 (6 bases). The J call may be wrong; the DNA end is better matched by TRBJ2-7. The source is a young man in good health and CMV-seronegative. CDR3 in amino acids: CASSASGDEQYF. DNA for the CDR3: TGTGCCAGCAGCGCCTCGGGGGACGAGCAGTACTTC.